The 2 T cell receptor beta chains presented below share a single source sample, sequenced in a study of cytomegalovirus exposure and HLA in healthy donors. The repertoire was sequenced with immunoSEQ multiplex PCR; TCRdb's copy has only in-frame clones and lacks some. The sample lists tens of thousands of clones, around 90% occurring once. The sequenced sample consisted of PBMCs. The receptor source for this set is a woman in her late teens or twenties in good health and CMV-seronegative.

The chain carries TRBV19 and TRBJ1-5; D is perhaps TRBD1 (6 bases). Germline V gene data show CDR1 as LNHDA and CDR2 as SQIVND (reference sequence). The V gene lost 3 bases and the J gene lost 1 base, with 10 bases spanning the gap. The CDR3 is 15 amino acids. The CDR3 DNA reads TGTGCCAGTAGTATGCCCAGGGGAAGCAATCAGCCCCAGCATTTT. Amino acids: CASSMPRGSNQPQHF.

The chain links TRBV19 to TRBJ2-2, with D perhaps TRBD1 (6 bases). Germline V gene data show CDR1 as LNHDA and CDR2 as SQIVND (reference sequence). V was cut by 3 bases and J by 4 bases, with 9 bases left in between. This CDR3 comprises 14 residues. CDR3 region: CASSMGHPTGELFF. CDR3 nucleotides: TGTGCCAGTAGTATGGGACACCCCACCGGGGAGCTGTTTTTT.